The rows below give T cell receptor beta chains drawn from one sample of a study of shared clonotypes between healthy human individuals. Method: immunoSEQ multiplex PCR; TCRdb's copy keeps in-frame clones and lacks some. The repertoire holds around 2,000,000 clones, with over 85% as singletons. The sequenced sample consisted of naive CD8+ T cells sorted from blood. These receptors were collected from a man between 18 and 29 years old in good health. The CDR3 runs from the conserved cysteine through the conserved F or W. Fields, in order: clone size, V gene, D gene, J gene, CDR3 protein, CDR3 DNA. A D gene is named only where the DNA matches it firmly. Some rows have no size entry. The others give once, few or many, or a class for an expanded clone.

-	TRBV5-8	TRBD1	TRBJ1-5	CASSLDRESNQPQHF	TGTGCCAGCAGCCTGGACAGGGAAAGCAATCAGCCCCAGCATTTT
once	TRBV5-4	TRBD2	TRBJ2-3	CASSLASGGATDTQYF	TGTGCCAGCAGCTTGGCCAGCGGGGGGGCAACAGATACGCAGTATTTT
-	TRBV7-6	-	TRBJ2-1	CASRQTMYNEQFF	TGTGCCAGTCGACAGACCATGTACAATGAGCAGTTCTTC
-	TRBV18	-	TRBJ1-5	CASSPEVQVGLSSQHF	TGTGCCAGCTCACCAGAAGTGCAAGTCGGTCTTTCATCCCAGCATTTT
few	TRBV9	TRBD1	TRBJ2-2	CASSPGTVNTGELFF	TGTGCCAGCAGCCCCGGGACAGTAAACACCGGGGAGCTGTTTTTT
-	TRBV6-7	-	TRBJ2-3	CASRTWGEYF	TGTGCCAGCAGAACCTGGGGGGAGTATTTT
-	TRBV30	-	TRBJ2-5	CAWSVNWEETQYF	TGTGCCTGGAGTGTCAACTGGGAAGAGACCCAGTACTTC
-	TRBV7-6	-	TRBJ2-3	CASSLEVGSTDTQYF	TGTGCCAGCAGCTTAGAGGTGGGGAGCACAGATACGCAGTATTTT
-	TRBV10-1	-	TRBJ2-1	CASSPGLVAEQFF	TGCGCCAGCAGCCCAGGATTGGTGGCTGAGCAGTTCTTC
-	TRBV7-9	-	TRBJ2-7	CASSPTVSSYEQYF	TGTGCCAGCAGCCCGACCGTTAGCTCCTACGAGCAGTACTTC
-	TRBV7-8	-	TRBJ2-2	CASSPRLTGELFF	TGTGCCAGCAGCCCGAGGTTGACCGGGGAGCTGTTTTTT
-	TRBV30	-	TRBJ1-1	CAWRGGHVEAFF	TGTGCCTGGAGGGGAGGCCACGTTGAAGCTTTCTTT
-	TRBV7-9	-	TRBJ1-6	CASSLILAGNSYNSPLHF	TGTGCCAGCAGCTTAATCCTCGCAGGGAACTCCTATAATTCACCCCTCCACTTT
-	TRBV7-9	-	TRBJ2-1	CASLGGYNEQFF	TGTGCCAGCCTGGGGGGCTACAATGAGCAGTTCTTC
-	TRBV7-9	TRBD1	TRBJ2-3	CASSPGQGPSTDTQYF	TGTGCCAGCAGCCCTGGACAGGGTCCTAGCACAGATACGCAGTATTTT
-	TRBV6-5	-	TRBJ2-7	CASGLTGFFTEQYF	TGTGCCAGCGGACTTACAGGATTTTTTACCGAGCAGTACTTC
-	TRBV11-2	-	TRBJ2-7	CASSLERGHGEQYF	TGTGCCAGCAGCTTAGAGCGGGGCCATGGGGAGCAGTACTTC
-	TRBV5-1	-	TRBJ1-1	CASSPDDTEAFF	TGCGCCAGCAGCCCGGATGACACTGAAGCTTTCTTT
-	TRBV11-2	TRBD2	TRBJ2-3	CASSSPMKRGGAEDTQYF	TGTGCCAGCAGCTCCCCGATGAAGCGGGGGGGTGCTGAGGATACGCAGTATTTT
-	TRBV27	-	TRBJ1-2	CASSYRGSDYGYTF	TGTGCCAGCAGCTACAGAGGGTCGGACTATGGCTACACCTTC
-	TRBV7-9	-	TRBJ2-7	CASSLEEGQGAYEQYF	TGTGCCAGCAGCTTAGAGGAGGGCCAGGGGGCCTACGAGCAGTACTTC
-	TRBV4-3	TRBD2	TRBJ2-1	CASSPGLAGGLHEQFF	TGCGCCAGCAGCCCAGGACTAGCGGGAGGCCTGCATGAGCAGTTCTTC
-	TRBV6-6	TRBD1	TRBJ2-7	CASSYGGGQDAYEQYF	TGTGCCAGCAGTTATGGAGGGGGACAGGACGCCTACGAGCAGTACTTC
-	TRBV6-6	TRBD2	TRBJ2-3	CASRPGLAGPDTQYF	TGTGCCAGCAGACCTGGACTAGCGGGGCCAGATACGCAGTATTTT
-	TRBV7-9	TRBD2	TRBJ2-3	CASSRVTSGGNTDTQYF	TGTGCCAGCAGCCGGGTGACTAGCGGGGGCAACACAGATACGCAGTATTTT
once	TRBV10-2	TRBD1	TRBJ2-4	CASSDRTGAANIQYF	TGCGCCAGCAGTGACCGGACAGGGGCCGCCAACATTCAGTACTTC
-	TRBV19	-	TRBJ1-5	CASSQGSGPQHF	TGTGCCAGTAGTCAGGGGTCCGGGCCCCAGCATTTT
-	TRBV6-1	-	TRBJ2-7	CASSAPSYEQYF	TGTGCCAGCAGTGCCCCTTCCTACGAGCAGTACTTC
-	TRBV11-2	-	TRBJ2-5	CASSLGSTGQETQYF	TGTGCCAGCAGCTTAGGGTCGACAGGCCAAGAGACCCAGTACTTC
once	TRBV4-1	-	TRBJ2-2	CASSQDPEGRTGELFF	TGCGCCAGCAGCCAAGATCCGGAGGGGCGCACCGGGGAGCTGTTTTTT
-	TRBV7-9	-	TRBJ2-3	CASSSGEDTQYF	TGTGCCAGCAGCTCGGGTGAAGATACGCAGTATTTT
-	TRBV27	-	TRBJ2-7	CASSLAGSPNYEQYF	TGTGCCAGCAGTTTAGCTGGTTCACCGAACTACGAGCAGTACTTC
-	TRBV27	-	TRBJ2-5	CASRPHKGLYQETQYF	TGTGCCAGCAGGCCCCACAAAGGTCTGTACCAAGAGACCCAGTACTTC
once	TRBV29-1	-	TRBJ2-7	CSVLGGEQYF	TGCAGCGTTCTTGGGGGAGAGCAGTACTTC
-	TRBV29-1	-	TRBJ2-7	CSVVGGDLSYEQYF	TGCAGCGTTGTGGGGGGTGACCTCTCCTACGAGCAGTACTTC
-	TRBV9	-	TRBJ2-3	CASSVAGSFADTQYF	TGTGCCAGCAGCGTAGCAGGCAGTTTCGCAGATACGCAGTATTTT
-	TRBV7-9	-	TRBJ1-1	CASRGQRLAEAFF	TGTGCCAGCAGAGGTCAGCGCCTGGCTGAAGCTTTCTTT
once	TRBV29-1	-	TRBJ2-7	CSVGGQGGSYEQYF	TGCAGCGTAGGAGGACAGGGAGGGTCCTACGAGCAGTACTTC
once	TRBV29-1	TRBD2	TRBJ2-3	CSVEGDTSGNTDTQYF	TGCAGCGTTGAAGGGGATACTAGCGGCAACACAGATACGCAGTATTTT
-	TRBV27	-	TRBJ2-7	CASSLFVGSSYEQYF	TGTGCCAGCAGTTTATTTGTAGGCAGCTCCTACGAGCAGTACTTC
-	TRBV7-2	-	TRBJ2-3	CASILESGLSTDTQYF	TGTGCCAGCATCCTAGAATCCGGACTTAGCACAGATACGCAGTATTTT
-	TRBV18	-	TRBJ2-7	CASSQRDIYEQYF	TGTGCCAGCTCACAACGGGACATCTACGAGCAGTACTTC
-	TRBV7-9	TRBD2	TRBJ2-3	CASSSRLAVPTDTQYF	TGTGCCAGCAGCTCCCGACTAGCGGTACCCACAGATACGCAGTATTTT
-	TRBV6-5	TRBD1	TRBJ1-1	CASSYNSGTGFEAFF	TGTGCCAGCAGTTACAATTCCGGGACAGGATTTGAAGCTTTCTTT
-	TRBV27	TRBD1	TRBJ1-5	CASSPGQGRQPQHF	TGTGCCAGCAGTCCCGGACAGGGGCGTCAGCCCCAGCATTTT
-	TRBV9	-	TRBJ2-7	CASSVGGPPYEQYF	TGTGCCAGCAGCGTAGGCGGACCTCCCTACGAGCAGTACTTC
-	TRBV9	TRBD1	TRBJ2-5	CASSVDGTEGETQYF	TGTGCCAGCAGCGTAGATGGGACAGAAGGGGAGACCCAGTACTTC
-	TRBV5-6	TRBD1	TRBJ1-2	CASSFGDSPSYGYTF	TGTGCCAGCAGCTTTGGGGACAGTCCTTCCTATGGCTACACCTTC
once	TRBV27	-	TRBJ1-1	CASSWLGGRDTEAFF	TGTGCCAGCAGTTGGCTGGGGGGGAGGGACACTGAAGCTTTCTTT
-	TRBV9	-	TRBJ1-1	CASSVGKQNMNTEAFF	TGTGCCAGCAGCGTAGGAAAACAGAACATGAACACTGAAGCTTTCTTT
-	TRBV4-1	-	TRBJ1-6	CASSYPGLLNSPLHF	TGCGCCAGCAGCTATCCGGGTCTATTGAATTCACCCCTCCACTTT
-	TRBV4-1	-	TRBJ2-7	CASSQGTGLLSYEQYF	TGCGCCAGCAGCCAAGGTACGGGCCTACTCTCCTACGAGCAGTACTTC
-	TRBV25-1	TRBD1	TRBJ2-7	CATIGQGYYEQYF	TGTGCCACCATTGGACAGGGTTACTACGAGCAGTACTTC
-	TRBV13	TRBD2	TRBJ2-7	CASSHSGTSFNEQYF	TGTGCCAGCAGCCACTCCGGGACTAGCTTTAACGAGCAGTACTTC
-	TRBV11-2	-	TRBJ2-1	CASSLGPYSHEQFF	TGTGCCAGCAGCTTAGGCCCATACAGCCATGAGCAGTTCTTC